These 17 T cell receptor beta chains were all obtained from the same sample, sequenced in a study of blood T cells in healthy people across ages (dated by TCRdb to the mid-2010s). Library preparation was by 5' RACE. Sequencing instrument: Illumina HiSeq 2500. A second PCR of roughly 6 to 12 cycles was run with a J-beta primer mix and a sample-barcoded 5' primer. TCRdb reran the public reads through fastp at Q25 and MiXCR, keeping productive beta chains. All rows with the same CDR3 protein become a single entry with the most common DNA and genes. This sample gives fewer than 650,000 distinct CDR3 sequences in total; about 29% of them show up just once. 3.6% of the sample is held by the ten biggest clonotypes. The same data also contributed to another study, on T cells of mothers and their children.

Specimen: blood. All receptors derive from a boy under 10 years old in good health.

About this clonotype itself: A much larger clonotype is one base distant, so this may be a read error. The conserved closing phenylalanine or tryptophan is absent in this CDR3, likely reflecting a read error. The chain employs TRBV29-1 and TRBJ2-3; TRBD2 matches at 7 bases. Germline V lookup: CDR1 SQVTM, CDR2 ANQGSEA. CDR3 length equals 12 residues. J gave up 9 bases and V 5 bases, and 8 bases lay outside the gene matches. CDR3 protein: CSVLRESKTQYL. CDR3 nucleotides: TGCAGCGTTTTGCGGGAGAGCAAAACGCAGTATCTT.

In this sample, this clonotype turned up a few times. The CDR3 is CASSHTWGMQETQYF. CDR3 sequence (DNA): TGTGCCAGCAGCCATACATGGGGGATGCAAGAGACCCAGTACTTC. J is TRBJ2-5 and V is TRBV3-1; D possibly matches TRBD1 or TRBD2 (5 bases each). This CDR3 is built from 15 residues. CDR1 LGHDT and CDR2 YNNKEL come from the germline V gene (reference sequence). The V end lost 3 bases, the J end lost 2 bases, and 13 bases lay between the germline ends.

V is TRBV20-1 and J is TRBJ2-7; 10 nucleotides match TRBD2. The germline gives CDR1 DFQATT, CDR2 SNEGSKA (reference sequence). V was pared by 0 bases and J by 3 bases, with 5 bases of the junction left unmatched. The CDR3 contains 15 residues. The DNA for the CDR3 is TGCAGTGCTAGAGATCAGCGGGGGGGCCTCTACGAGCAGTACTTC. It codes for CSARDQRGGLYEQYF.

J is TRBJ2-5 and V is TRBV10-3, with 8 nucleotides matching TRBD1. The DNA end is more similar to TRBJ2-7, so the J call may be wrong. CDR1 is ENHRY, CDR2 SYGVKD, per germline. This CDR3 region has 15 residues. The CDR3 reads CAISEVAGGPYEQYF. CDR3 DNA sequence: TGTGCCATCAGTGAGGTCGCAGGGGGCCCCTACGAGCAGTACTTC.

There are a few counts of this clonotype. The CDR3 is CSARQGWQETQYF. The CDR3 DNA reads TGCAGTGCTAGACAGGGGTGGCAAGAGACCCAGTACTTC. This chain links TRBV20-1 with TRBJ2-5; weak D call: TRBD1 (6 bases). V dropped 2 bases and J dropped 2 bases, with 9 bases sitting between them. The CDR3 has 13 amino acids. Germline V gene sequence: CDR1 DFQATT, CDR2 SNEGSKA (reference sequence).

This clonotype appeared a few times. The chain is built from TRBV28 and TRBJ2-3; TRBD1 matches 10 bases. In germline, CDR1 is MDHEN, CDR2 SYDVKM. This CDR3 is built from 15 residues. V was pared by 4 bases and J by 1 base, with 2 bases of the junction left unmatched. The CDR3 region has the DNA TGTGCCAGCAGTTCGGGGACAGGGGGCACAGATACGCAGTATTTT. Protein: CASSSGTGGTDTQYF.

The chain recombines TRBV4-1 with TRBJ2-1; TRBD1 matches at 8 bases. The last part of the DNA fits TRBJ2-7 better; the J call may be wrong. The germline V gene encodes CDR1 MGHRA and CDR2 YSYEKL. The CDR3 runs 15 residues. Written as DNA, the CDR3 is TGCGCCAGCAGCCAAGTAAGGGCAGGGGGCAACGAGCAGTACTTC. Protein sequence: CASSQVRAGGNEQYF.

This clonotype was seen only once. The gene calls are TRBV12-3 or TRBV12-4 and TRBJ2-3; 10 bases map to TRBD2. The CDR3 covers 16 residues. V lost 5 bases and J lost 1; bases outside the gene matches: 6. CDR3 DNA sequence: TGTGCCAGCAGTCAAGGACTAGCGGCCGGCACAGATACGCAGTATTTT. It specifies CASSQGLAAGTDTQYF.

The sample holds many counts of this clonotype. One end of the junction fails to match germline, which may point to a read error. The chain joins TRBV7-7 to TRBJ2-5; D gene unclear. The CDR3 is 15 residues long. CDR1 and CDR2 (germline): SSHAT, FNYEAQ (reference sequence). The CDR3 bases are TGTGCTAGCAGCTCCGGACGGACGGCTCAAGAGACCCAGTACTTC. This sequence encodes CASSSGRTAQETQYF.

This clonotype showed up just a few times. This rearrangement joins TRBV5-1 to TRBJ2-3; D unresolved. This CDR3 spans 16 amino acids. V lost 0 bases, J lost 0 bases, and 11 bases lay in between. Germline CDR1 reads SGHRS; CDR2 reads YFSETQ. Written as DNA, the CDR3 is TGCGCCAGCAGCTTGGCCGGAATAGACAGCACAGATACGCAGTATTTT. Protein sequence: CASSLAGIDSTDTQYF.

The chain combines TRBV12-3 or TRBV12-4 with TRBJ2-7; the match to TRBD1 covers 8 bases. The junction had 10 bases not matched to a gene; V was cut back by 6 bases and J by 3 bases. CDR3 size: 15 residues. CDR3 DNA sequence: TGTGCCAGCAGCCCTCAGGCAGGGGGCCTCTACGAGCAGTACTTC. This encodes CASSPQAGGLYEQYF.

The chain employs TRBV20-1 and TRBJ2-1; 10 nucleotides line up with TRBD2. Germline assignment: CDR1 DFQATT and CDR2 SNEGSKA (reference sequence). The CDR3 totals 16 residues. The J segment lost 5 bases and the V segment lost 6 bases, leaving 13 bases of the junction unmatched. The CDR3 DNA follows: TGCAGTGCCCTCCAGCCCCAAGCGGGGGGGAACAATGAGCAGTTCTTC. Translating gives CSALQPQAGGNNEQFF.

CDR3 region: CASSFSTGADTQYF. DNA of the CDR3: TGTGCCAGCAGCTTTTCTACGGGGGCAGATACGCAGTATTTT. The chain recombines TRBV7-2 with TRBJ2-3, with D possibly TRBD2 on 6 matching bases. CDR3 length: 14 amino acids. Trimming shortened V by 3 bases and J by 4 bases, and 11 bases separated the two germline ends. Germline lookup yields CDR1 SGHTA and CDR2 FQGNSA. The full variable domain, its missing parts supplied by reference TRBV7-2 and TRBJ2-3, is GAGVSQSPSNKVTEKGKDVELRCDPISGHTALYWYRQSLGQGLEFLIYFQGNSAPDKSGLPSDRFSAERTGGSVSTLTIQRTQQEDSAVYLCASSFSTGADTQYFGPGTRLTVL.

This clonotype was recorded a few times. The chain has TRBV27 and TRBJ2-5; TRBD2 matches at 12 bases. Near its end, the DNA agrees better with TRBJ2-7, so the J call may be wrong. The CDR3 loop spans 19 amino acids. Germline assignment: CDR1 MNHEY and CDR2 SMNVEV (reference sequence). Written as DNA, the CDR3 is TGTGCCAGCAGTTTAAGTCTCCTAGCGGGGGGGGACACCCGCTACGAGCAGTACTTC. It codes for CASSLSLLAGGDTRYEQYF.

This chain connects TRBV6-5 to TRBJ2-5; D unresolved. This CDR3 region has 14 residues. The V gene's germline CDR1 is MNHEY and CDR2 SVGAGI. V was trimmed by 6 bases and J by 1 base, leaving 12 bases between them. As DNA, the CDR3 is TGTGCCAGCAGCCGACACGAAGGCCAAGAGACCCAGTACTTC. Residues: CASSRHEGQETQYF.

The J gene is TRBJ2-5, the V gene TRBV29-1, with 9 bases that match TRBD1. CDR1 and CDR2 (germline): SQVTM, ANQGSEA. V gave up 7 bases and J gave up 5 bases; unmatched junction bases: 5. This CDR3 is 12 amino acids long. The CDR3 protein is CSAPGQGETQYF. DNA of the CDR3: TGCAGCGCCCCCGGACAGGGGGAGACCCAGTACTTC.

This clonotype was recorded many times. This chain uses TRBV5-6 with TRBJ2-3; 8 bases align to TRBD2. Trimming took 3 bases from V and 4 from J; bases not matched to a gene: 7. Germline V gene lookup returns CDR1 SGHDT and CDR2 YYEEEE. This CDR3 is 15 amino acids long. CDR3 nucleotides: TGTGCCAGCAGCTCGCGACTAGCGCAGGCAGATACGCAGTATTTT. Protein sequence: CASSSRLAQADTQYF.